This is a list of T cell receptor beta chains from one sample in a study of T cell responses to AZD1222 COVID-19 vaccine. Profiled with immunoSEQ multiplex PCR; TCRdb holds only in-frame clones, not every one. The data hold about 120,000 clones, with more than 85% observed a single time. Sample: peripheral blood, taken on day 0 of AZD1222 vaccination. All receptors come from an adult in good health. The CDR3 runs from the conserved cysteine through the conserved F or W. D genes are given only for firm matches. Clone size is shown for a subset of rows, as once, few, many or a class of expanded clone.

>TRBJ1-2|TRBV19|TRBD1|-
CASRSGQGRYGYTF
TGTGCCAGTAGATCGGGACAGGGAAGATATGGCTACACCTTC
>TRBJ2-2|TRBV3-1/TRBV3-2|-|-
CASTWTDANTGELFF
TGTGCCAGTACTTGGACGGACGCGAACACCGGGGAGCTGTTTTTT
>TRBJ1-5|TRBV28|-|-
CASGDRSQPQHF
TGTGCCAGCGGCGACAGGAGTCAGCCCCAGCATTTT
>TRBJ1-2|TRBV5-1|-|-
CASSFSGGTEYGYTF
TGCGCCAGCAGCTTCTCTGGAGGGACCGAGTATGGCTACACCTTC
>TRBJ2-5|TRBV29-1|TRBD2|-
CSVEIAGFKETQYF
TGCAGCGTTGAAATAGCGGGATTCAAAGAGACCCAGTACTTC
>TRBJ1-2|TRBV3-1/TRBV3-2|-|once
CASSSRGYGYTF
TGTGCCAGCAGCTCTAGGGGGTACGGCTACACCTTC
>TRBJ2-1|TRBV29-1|TRBD2|-
CSVERGGSGRNEQFF
TGCAGCGTTGAACGTGGTGGTAGCGGGAGGAATGAGCAGTTCTTC
>TRBJ1-2|TRBV9|-|-
CASSPGGQPEGYTF
TGTGCCAGCAGCCCGGGTGGGCAGCCTGAGGGCTACACCTTC
>TRBJ1-5|TRBV3-1/TRBV3-2|-|-
CASSVTGNQPQHF
TGTGCCAGCAGCGTCACAGGGAATCAGCCCCAGCATTTT
>TRBJ1-2|TRBV30|-|-
CAWSRRLRERNGYTF
TGTGCCTGGAGTCGCCGTCTGAGGGAAAGGAATGGCTACACCTTC
>TRBJ2-3|TRBV6-1|-|-
CASSDVGDTQYF
TGTGCCAGCAGTGATGTGGGCGATACGCAGTATTTT
>TRBJ2-7|TRBV27|-|-
CASSLAGPFLNEQYF
TGTGCCAGCAGTTTAGCCGGACCTTTTTTGAACGAGCAGTACTTC
>TRBJ2-7|TRBV25-1|-|-
CASSGLGDQDSYEQYF
TGTGCCAGCAGTGGACTTGGGGATCAAGACTCCTACGAGCAGTACTTC
>TRBJ1-6|TRBV5-4|-|once
CASSLASGLANSPLHF
TGTGCCAGCAGCTTGGCGTCGGGGTTGGCGAATTCACCCCTCCACTTT
>TRBJ1-1|TRBV10-3|-|-
CAISGVSTEAFF
TGTGCCATCAGTGGGGTGAGCACTGAAGCTTTCTTT